This T cell receptor beta chain was observed in a study of immune evolution from preneoplasia to lung adenocarcinoma. Data came from immunoSEQ multiplex PCR; TCRdb stores just in-frame clones and leaves some out. The sample holds 9,500 to 10,000 clones, roughly 73% seen once. The CDR3 length is 16 residues. Germline V CDR1 and CDR2: ENHRY, SYGVKD. V shed 0 bases, J shed 4 bases, and the junction held 7 bases outside the gene matches. This sequence was found in an elderly person with lung adenocarcinoma. The chain employs TRBV10-3 and TRBJ1-2; 8 bases are shared with TRBD1. Sequencing was carried out using FFPE lung adenocarcinoma in situ tissue. CDR3 amino acids: CAISESETGAPYGYTF. The DNA of the CDR3 is TGTGCCATCAGTGAGTCTGAGACAGGGGCCCCCTATGGCTACACCTTC.